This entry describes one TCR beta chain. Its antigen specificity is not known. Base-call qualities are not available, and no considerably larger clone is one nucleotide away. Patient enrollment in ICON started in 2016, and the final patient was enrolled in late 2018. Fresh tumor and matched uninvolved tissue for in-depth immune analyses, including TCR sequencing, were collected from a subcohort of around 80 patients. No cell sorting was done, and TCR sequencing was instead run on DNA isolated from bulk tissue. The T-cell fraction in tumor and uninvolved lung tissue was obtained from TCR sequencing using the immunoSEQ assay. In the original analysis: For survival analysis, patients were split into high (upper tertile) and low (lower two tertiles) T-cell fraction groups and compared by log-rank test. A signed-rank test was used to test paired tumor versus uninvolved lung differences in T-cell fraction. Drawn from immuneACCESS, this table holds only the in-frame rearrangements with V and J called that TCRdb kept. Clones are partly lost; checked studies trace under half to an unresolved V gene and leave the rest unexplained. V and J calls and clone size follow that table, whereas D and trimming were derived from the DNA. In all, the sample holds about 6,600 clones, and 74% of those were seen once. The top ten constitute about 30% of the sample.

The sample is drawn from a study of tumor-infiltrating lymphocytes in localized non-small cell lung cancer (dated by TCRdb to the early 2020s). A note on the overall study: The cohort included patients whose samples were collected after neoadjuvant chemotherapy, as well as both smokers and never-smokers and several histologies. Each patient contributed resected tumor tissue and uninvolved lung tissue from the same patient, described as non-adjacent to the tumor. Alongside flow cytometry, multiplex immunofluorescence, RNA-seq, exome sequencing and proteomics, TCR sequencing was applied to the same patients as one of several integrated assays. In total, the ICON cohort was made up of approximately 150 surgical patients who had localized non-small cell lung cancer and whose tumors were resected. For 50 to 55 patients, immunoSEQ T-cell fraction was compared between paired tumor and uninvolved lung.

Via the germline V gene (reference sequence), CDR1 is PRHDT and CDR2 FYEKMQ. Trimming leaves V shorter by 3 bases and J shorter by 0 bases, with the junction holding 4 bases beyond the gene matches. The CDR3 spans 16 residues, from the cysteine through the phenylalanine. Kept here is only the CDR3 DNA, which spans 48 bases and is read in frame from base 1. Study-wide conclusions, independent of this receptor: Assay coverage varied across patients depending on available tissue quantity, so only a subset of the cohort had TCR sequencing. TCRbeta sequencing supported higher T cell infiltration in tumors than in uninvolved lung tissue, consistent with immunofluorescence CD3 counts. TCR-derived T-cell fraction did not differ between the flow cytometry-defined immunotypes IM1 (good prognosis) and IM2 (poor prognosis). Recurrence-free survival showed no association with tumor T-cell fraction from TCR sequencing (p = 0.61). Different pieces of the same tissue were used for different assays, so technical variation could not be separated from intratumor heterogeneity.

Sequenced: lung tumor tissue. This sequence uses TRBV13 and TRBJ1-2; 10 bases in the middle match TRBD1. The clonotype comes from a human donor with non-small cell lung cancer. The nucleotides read TGTGCCAGCAGCTTTATGGGGACAGGGGCTAACTATGGCTACACCTTC. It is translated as CASSFMGTGANYGYTF.